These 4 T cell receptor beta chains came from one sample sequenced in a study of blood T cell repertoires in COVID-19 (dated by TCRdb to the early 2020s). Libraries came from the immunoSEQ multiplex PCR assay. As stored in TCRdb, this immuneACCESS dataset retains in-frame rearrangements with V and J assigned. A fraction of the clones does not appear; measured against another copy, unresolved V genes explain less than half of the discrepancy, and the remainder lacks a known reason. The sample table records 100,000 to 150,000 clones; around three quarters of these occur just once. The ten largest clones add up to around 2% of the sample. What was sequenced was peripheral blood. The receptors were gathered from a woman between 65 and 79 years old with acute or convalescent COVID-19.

CDR3 in amino acids: CASTWTSGGAGDTQYF. CDR3 bases: TGTGCCAGCACCTGGACTAGCGGGGGGGCTGGAGATACGCAGTATTTT. The rearrangement links TRBV2 to TRBJ2-3; 15 bases align to TRBD2. The V segment lost 7 bases and the J segment 5 bases; nucleotides outside the gene matches: 7. This CDR3 is built from 16 residues. The germline CDR1 and CDR2 sequences are SNHLY and FYNNEI.

The CDR3 spells CASSQVRTDNSPLHF. CDR3 coding DNA: TGTGCCAGCAGCCAAGTTAGGACAGATAATTCACCCCTCCACTTT. The rearrangement links TRBV14 to TRBJ1-6, with D tentatively TRBD1 (6 bases). V was cut by 1 base and J by 5 bases, with 9 bases left in between. From germline, CDR1 is SGHDN and CDR2 FVKESK. The CDR3 spans 15 residues.

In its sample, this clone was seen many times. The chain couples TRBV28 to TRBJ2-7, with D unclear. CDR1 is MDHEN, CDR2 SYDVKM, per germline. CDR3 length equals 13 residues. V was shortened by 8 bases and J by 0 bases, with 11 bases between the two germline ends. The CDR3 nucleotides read TGTGCCAGCCTATTGACTGGCTCCTACGAGCAGTACTTC. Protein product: CASLLTGSYEQYF.

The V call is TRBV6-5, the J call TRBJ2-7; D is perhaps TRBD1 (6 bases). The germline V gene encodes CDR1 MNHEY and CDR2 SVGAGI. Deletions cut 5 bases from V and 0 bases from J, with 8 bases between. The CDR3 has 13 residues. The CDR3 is CASSQGLSYEQYF. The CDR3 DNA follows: TGTGCCAGCAGTCAGGGGCTCTCCTACGAGCAGTACTTC.